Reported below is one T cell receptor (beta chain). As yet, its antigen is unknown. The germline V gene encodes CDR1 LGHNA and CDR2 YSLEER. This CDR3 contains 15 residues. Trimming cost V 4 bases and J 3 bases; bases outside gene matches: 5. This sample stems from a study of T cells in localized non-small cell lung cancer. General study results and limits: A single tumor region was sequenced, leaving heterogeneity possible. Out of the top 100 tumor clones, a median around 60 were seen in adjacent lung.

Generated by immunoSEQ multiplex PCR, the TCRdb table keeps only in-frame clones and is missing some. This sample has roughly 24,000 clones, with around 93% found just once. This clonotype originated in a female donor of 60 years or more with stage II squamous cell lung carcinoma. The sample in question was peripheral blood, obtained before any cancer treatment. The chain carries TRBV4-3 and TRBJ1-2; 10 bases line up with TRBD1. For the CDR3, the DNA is TGCGCCAGCAGCCTTGGACAGGGGGTCTACTATGGCTACACCTTC. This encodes CASSLGQGVYYGYTF.